Included here is one T cell receptor (beta chain) sequence, with context. The antigen it recognizes is unknown. No per-base quality is available; no much larger clone lies one base away. The sample comes from a study of post-analysis software for immune sequencing data (dated by TCRdb to the mid-2010s). Concerning the study at large: Relapsing-remitting, secondary progressive and progressive-relapsing multiple sclerosis were recorded as disease courses, and subtype annotation was lacking for some patients. Patient repertoires were compared against ten to twelve previously published healthy control repertoires from donors aged 6 to 25 years. A subset of samples was prepared in parallel using single-end sample barcoding, then pooled and co-amplified after Illumina adapter ligation. On the study overall, not on this receptor specifically: Multiple sclerosis patients had significantly lower normalized Chao1 diversity than controls, a result that suggests substantial peripheral T-cell clonal expansion. Direct clustering with F measure showed strong co-clustering of samples prepared in the same batch, prompting a batch-effect correction. The control group was slightly older than the multiple sclerosis patient group.

Libraries were prepared through PCR. Sequencing was carried out with an Illumina HiSeq 2500. To reduce PCR and sequencing biases, unique molecular identifiers were built into the TCR beta cDNA libraries. Roughly 0.5 million cDNA molecules were obtained per 1 to 10 million input T cells, so each molecule approximated one T cell. The patient libraries were prepared and sequenced with the same protocol used for the earlier healthy control dataset. Within a given batch, samples were prepared together, multiplexed and sequenced on the same HiSeq lane. On the study's bioinformatics: MIGEC handled the raw barcoded reads, throwing out single-read molecular identifier groups before consensus assembly and CDR3 extraction. Clonotype tables were post-analysed with VDJtools, and diversity was normalized by down-sampling all datasets to the smallest sample size. Repertoire overlap clustering matched CDR3 amino acid but not nucleotide sequences to correct batch-related cross-sample contamination. TCRdb trimmed public reads at Q25 via fastp, called clones via MiXCR and kept in-frame beta chains. Rows matching on CDR3 protein sequence are summarized as one entry with the most common DNA and genes. The V and J calls come from TCRdb's annotation, not from the publication. The sample yields 750,000 to 900,000 distinct CDR3 sequences; about half were counted once. The ten largest clonotypes hold roughly 5% of the sample.

To demonstrate the VDJtools post-analysis software, TCR beta repertoires were profiled from the peripheral blood of more than ten young patients with multiple sclerosis. The multiple sclerosis patients were children and adolescents between roughly 6 and 16 years of age. Sequenced sample: blood. This sequence originates from a girl under 18 with multiple sclerosis.

The CDR3 reads as follows: CASSRGLSNEQFF. In nucleotide form, the sequence is TGCGCCAGCAGCCGGGGACTTTCGAATGAGCAGTTCTTC. Rearrangement joined TRBV4-3 to TRBJ2-1, and possibly TRBD2, on 6 matching bases. Including cysteine and phenylalanine, the CDR3 has 13 amino acids. Of the read, only the CDR3 DNA is kept; its 39 bases are in frame from base 1. Taken from the germline V gene, the CDR1 and CDR2 loops are LGHNA and YSLEER. The germline ends are 11 bases apart after V is trimmed by 4 bases and J by 7 bases.